Listed below are T cell receptor beta chains from one sample, sequenced in a study of Graves' ophthalmopathy and Graves' hyperthyroidism. TCRdb reprocessed the multiplex PCR reads via MiXCR and lists one record per CDR3 protein. Of roughly 1.1 million distinct CDR3 sequences in the sample, 36% were seen once. What was sequenced was peripheral blood or thyroid tissue (not recorded which). The receptors were gathered from an adult man with Graves' hyperthyroidism. CDR3s include the opening cysteine and the closing phenylalanine or tryptophan. The D gene is left open where the match is weak. Not every row has a clone size; where given, it reads once, few, many or a size class.

>few|TRBJ1-1|.|TRBV6-1
TGTGCCAGCAGTTCCGGAGTAATGAACACTGAAGCTTTCTTT
CASSSGVMNTEAFF
>few|TRBJ1-2|TRBD1|TRBV2
TGTGCCAGCAGTGGACAGGGACACCAGGAAGGCTACACCTTC
CASSGQGHQEGYTF
>.|TRBJ2-2|.|TRBV6-2/TRBV6-3
TGTGCCAGCAGTTACCCCCGACCCGGGGGTTACACCGGGGAGCTGTTTTTT
CASSYPRPGGYTGELFF
>.|TRBJ2-7|.|TRBV12-3/TRBV12-4
TGTGCCAGCAGTCCGACGCCGGGTCTTTACGAGCAGTACTTC
CASSPTPGLYEQYF
>many|TRBJ2-2|.|TRBV9
TGTGCCAGCAGTTATTTGGGGAGGAACACCGGGGAGCTGTTTTTT
CASSYLGRNTGELFF
>.|TRBJ1-1|.|TRBV25-1
TGTGCTAGACTTGGGGACACTGAAGCTTTCTTT
CARLGDTEAFF
>few|TRBJ2-7|TRBD1|TRBV5-1
TGCGCCAGCAGCTTGAAATCGGACAGGTACCCTGCCTTCGAGCAGTACTTC
CASSLKSDRYPAFEQYF
>.|TRBJ1-2|.|TRBV20-1
TGCAGTGCTAGAGTGGAGGGTTTGGGTGATGGCTACACCTTC
CSARVEGLGDGYTF
>.|TRBJ1-2|.|TRBV20-1
TGCAGTGCTAGTCTTCTAGCTTCCTATGGCTACACCTTC
CSASLLASYGYTF
>.|TRBJ2-7|.|TRBV2
TGTGCCAGCGAGGTGGGCAGAGTCTACGAGCAGTACTTC
CASEVGRVYEQYF
>.|TRBJ1-5|TRBD1|TRBV20-1
TGCAGTGCCATGGACGACAGGGTTAATCAGCCCCAGCATTTT
CSAMDDRVNQPQHF
>.|TRBJ1-2|.|TRBV11-2
TGTGCCAGCACCACCGACCCTAACTATGGCTACACCTTC
CASTTDPNYGYTF
>few|TRBJ2-2|TRBD2|TRBV5-6
TGTGCCAGCAACCTTGGGGGGGCGAACACCGGGGAGCTGTTTTTT
CASNLGGANTGELFF
>many|TRBJ1-2|.|TRBV12-3/TRBV12-4
TGTGCCAGCAGTTTAGCAACGATCGGCTACACCTTC
CASSLATIGYTF
>.|TRBJ2-5|.|TRBV7-2
TGTGCCAGCAAGAGGGTAGGGAGTTCAGAGACCCAGTACTTC
CASKRVGSSETQYF
>few|TRBJ1-1|.|TRBV20-1
TGCAGTGCTAGAGTTGGTTCCAGGGGGAACACTGAAGCTTTCTTT
CSARVGSRGNTEAFF
>many|TRBJ1-5|.|TRBV19
TGTGCCAGTAGTATACCAGGGTTAGGCAATCAGCCCCAGCATTTT
CASSIPGLGNQPQHF
>many|TRBJ2-7|TRBD1|TRBV12-3/TRBV12-4
TGTGCCAGCAGAATGGACAGGGGCAACACCTACGAGCAGTACTTC
CASRMDRGNTYEQYF
>many|TRBJ2-7|.|TRBV9
TGTGCCAGCAGCGTAGGGGATTTTACCTACGAGCAGTACTTC
CASSVGDFTYEQYF
>.|TRBJ1-1|.|TRBV2
TGTGCCAGCAGCCATGCGGTTAATAGGGGTCTCACTGAAGCTTTCTTT
CASSHAVNRGLTEAFF
>many|TRBJ1-6|.|TRBV7-2
TGTGCCAGCACCCTCCAGAGGGGAGGTTCACCCCTCCACTTT
CASTLQRGGSPLHF
>few|TRBJ2-2|TRBD2|TRBV5-1
TGCGCCAGCAGCTCCCTAGCGGGGGGCCCCGGGGAGCTGTTTTTT
CASSSLAGGPGELFF
>few|TRBJ2-7|TRBD2|TRBV5-6
TGTGCCAGCAGCTTGCGGCTAGCGGGGAACGAGCAGTACTTC
CASSLRLAGNEQYF
>many|TRBJ2-7|TRBD2|TRBV7-2
TGTGCCAGCAGCTCTAGCGGGGGAGGGACCTACGAGCAGTACTTC
CASSSSGGGTYEQYF
>many|TRBJ2-5|.|TRBV7-9
TGTGCCAGCAGCTTATTGGTTCAAGAGACCCAGTACTTC
CASSLLVQETQYF
>.|TRBJ1-1|TRBD1|TRBV5-1
TGCGCCAGCAGCGGGGGGGACAGGGGGAGAAAAGCTTTCTTT
CASSGGDRGRKAFF